This TCR beta chain was captured in a study of T cell responses to AZD1222 COVID-19 vaccine. Findings and caveats of the study: Researchers report vaccine-associated CD4 TCRs spanning spike, with dominance at 160-218 and 743-854.

Concerning this clone: No antigen is known for it.

V lost 2 bases and J 1 base, leaving 8 bases between the germline ends. CDR1 is SSHAT, CDR2 FNYEAQ, per germline (reference sequence). This CDR3 has 14 amino acids. Using immunoSEQ multiplex PCR, the repertoire was profiled, and TCRdb retains in-frame clones only, with some absent. In the table there are about 130,000 clones, roughly 80% of which are singletons. This TCR was sampled from an adult in good health. The genes are TRBV7-7 and TRBJ2-5; D not resolved. The sequences come from peripheral blood, collected on day 0 of AZD1222 vaccination. CDR3 coding DNA: TGTGCCAGCAGCTTATTTGCCAGCCAAGAGACCCAGTACTTC. Translated, it gives CASSLFASQETQYF.